This T cell receptor (beta chain) was identified during a study of blood T cell repertoires in COVID-19. Study-level information: T cells, B-cell-depleted T cells, or PBMCs provided the cDNA or gDNA that served as material.

The germline V gene has CDR1 LNHNV and CDR2 YYDKDF (reference sequence). V was trimmed by 3 bases and J by 0 bases, leaving 10 bases between them. CDR3 length: 15 residues. Repertoires were generated with immunoSEQ multiplex PCR, while TCRdb's copy carries only in-frame clones and drops some. The sample consists of 65,000 to 80,000 clones, roughly 84% of them appearing once. V gene TRBV15 combines with J gene TRBJ2-3; D is possibly TRBD2 (5 bases). The TCR comes from a man between 65 and 79 years old with active or convalescent COVID-19. Source material: peripheral blood. Here the CDR3 DNA reads TGTGCCACCAGCAGGAACGGGATCAGCACAGATACGCAGTATTTT. Encoded protein: CATSRNGISTDTQYF.